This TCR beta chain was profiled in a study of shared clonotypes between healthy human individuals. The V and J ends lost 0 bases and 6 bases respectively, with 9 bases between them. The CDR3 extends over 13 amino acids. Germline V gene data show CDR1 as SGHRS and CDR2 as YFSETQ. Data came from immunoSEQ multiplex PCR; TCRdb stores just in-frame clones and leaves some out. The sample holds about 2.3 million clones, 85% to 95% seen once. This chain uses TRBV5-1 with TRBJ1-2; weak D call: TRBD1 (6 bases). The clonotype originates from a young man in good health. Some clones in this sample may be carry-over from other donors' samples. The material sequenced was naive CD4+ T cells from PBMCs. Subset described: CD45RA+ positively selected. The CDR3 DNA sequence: TGCGCCAGCAGCTTGGACAGGGCGGATGGCTACACCTTC. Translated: CASSLDRADGYTF.